This T cell receptor (beta chain) was identified in a study of shared clonotypes between healthy human individuals (dated by TCRdb to about 2020). Context from the whole study: The cohort included three men and two women between 18 and 49 years of age. For each donor, CD4 naive and CD4 memory were each run on three plates, CD8 naive on two plates, and CD8 memory on one plate. To estimate repertoire size and how much clonotype sharing occurs between individuals, the study deeply sequenced the blood TCR repertoires of about five healthy adults. Libraries were prepared and TCR repertoires were sequenced by different laboratories using diverse techniques, in order to increase sequencing depth and limit assay-specific biases. Leukapheresis yielded between about 0.85 and 9 billion PBMCs per donor. The paper's findings and limits, for the study overall: Estimated clonotype richness was generally larger for naive than for memory subsets. Only blood was sampled, and tissue TCR repertoires likely differ from those in blood. Rarefaction of sorted-subset datasets indicated incomplete sequencing despite the large sequencing depth. Pairwise subsampling indicated that sequencing depth was expected to affect the degree of clonotype sharing among donors. Compared with non-shared clonotypes, clonotypes shared by all four sorted-subset donors had higher generation probabilities. Across a few donors, 4.5% to 6.5% of naive CD4, roughly 3.4% of naive CD8, around 2.5% of memory CD4, and about 0.44% of memory CD8 clonotypes were shared. The small number of donors limited the genetic and exposure-history diversity represented.

Concerning this clone: There is no known antigen for this receptor. No base quality values were provided; no much bigger clone lies one nucleotide off.

Using the deep immunoSEQ assay, multiplex PCR amplified TCR CDR3 regions from genomic DNA. For each cell subset, the extracted genomic DNA was distributed evenly across all wells of several immunoSEQ 96-well plates, and each plate served as one replicate. For sorted subsets, 150 to 200 ng genomic DNA, equal to 25,000 to 35,000 T cell genomes, was loaded into each replicate PCR. The purified libraries were quantified using a Qubit 3.0 fluorometer, sized with a Bioanalyzer 2100, and then quantified again using the KAPA Library Quantification kit. A separate single-read 150-cycle Illumina NextSeq 550 flow cell was used to sequence each immunoSEQ 96-well plate. The paper's data handling went like this. Because the immunoSEQ output held only junctional sequences and lacked quality scores, the filtering could not match the filtering applied to full-length reads. To assign V/J genes and CDR3, sequences were annotated using PyIR, a Python wrapper for IgBLAST v1.9, with IMGT germline references. Any read was removed if the V/J assignment was weak (E-value above 1e-6), the CDR3 was missing, or the read contained stop codons, out-of-frame junctions, or ambiguous translated residues. V3J clonotypes were defined as sequences sharing the same inferred V gene, J gene, and CDR3 amino acid sequence. To compute the percentage overlap between repertoires, the number of shared unique clonotypes was divided by the size of the smaller repertoire. Repertoire richness was assessed with RTK rarefaction, the Chao1 estimator, and Recon v2.1 estimates of unobserved clonotypes. Generation probabilities were computed with OLGA for all TCRbeta clonotypes obtained by the gDNA method from several donors. In TCRdb, the immuneACCESS table is reduced to in-frame sequences with V and J assigned. These tables do not hold every clone; where another copy was compared, an unresolved V gene accounts for under half, and the others remain unexplained. V, J and clone size are taken as reported in that table, and D and trimming were inferred from the DNA itself. The sample data list approximately 1,000,000 clones, and approximately 80% of these were observed just once. The biggest ten clones account for about 0.89% of the sample.

Reading the germline V gene gives CDR1 MNHNS and CDR2 SASEGT. The CDR3 runs 13 residues from the cysteine to the phenylalanine. Only the CDR3 region is kept as DNA, spanning 39 bases read in frame from base 1. Between the V and J ends, shortened by 8 bases and 2 bases respectively, the junction contains 12 bases. Donors were healthy HIV-negative adults with no recently reported acute infections or vaccinations. All donors were Caucasian adults living in Nashville, Tennessee, USA. CD4+ T cells were enriched by magnetic negative selection, after which naive cells were positively selected on CD45RA and the negative fraction was taken as the memory subset. Blood was obtained by leukapheresis, after which PBMCs were separated by Ficoll-Histopaque density gradient centrifugation and cryopreserved in liquid nitrogen vapor phase. Analytical flow cytometry was used to check the purity and quantity of every magnetically sorted T cell population. Genomic DNA was isolated from each sorted fraction and quantified by UV absorbance on a Nanodrop 2000c.

The chain joins TRBV6-1 to TRBJ2-5; a confident D gene designation cannot be given. The material sequenced was memory CD4+ T cells from PBMCs. This specimen's cell subset or site label, per the study, means: CD45RA-negative fraction. The source of this sequence is a man aged 18 to 29 in good health. Some clones in this sample may be carry-over from other donors' samples. The DNA is TGTGCCAGCGAGGTAGGACGACAAGAGACCCAGTACTTC. Translated, this gives CASEVGRQETQYF.